The clone carrying this T cell receptor beta chain has ten or more counts. The entry originates in a study of glioma-infiltrating T cells. TCR alpha and beta CDR3 regions were amplified from RNA using iRepertoire nested multiplex PCR. For one-step reverse transcription and amplification, roughly 100-400 ng of tissue mRNA or PBMC total RNA was used. MiXCR was run by TCRdb on the multiplex PCR reads, yielding one entry per CDR3 protein. This table has tens of thousands of distinct CDR3 sequences, around a quarter appearing once. The V gene lost 5 bases and the J gene lost 0 bases, with 14 bases spanning the gap. The CDR3 has 16 amino acids. Germline V gives CDR1 MGHDK, CDR2 SYGVNS.

Input material: glioma tissue, nonneoplastic brain tissue, or PBMCs (not recorded which). The origin of this receptor is a human donor with low-grade glioma or glioblastoma, undergoing nonglioma brain surgery, or in good health (not recorded which). The chain couples TRBV25-1 to TRBJ2-1, with D maybe TRBD2 (6 bases). The CDR3: CASSSRGGSSYNEQFF. In DNA form, the CDR3 reads TGTGCCAGCAGTTCCCGGGGAGGCTCCTCCTACAATGAGCAGTTCTTC.